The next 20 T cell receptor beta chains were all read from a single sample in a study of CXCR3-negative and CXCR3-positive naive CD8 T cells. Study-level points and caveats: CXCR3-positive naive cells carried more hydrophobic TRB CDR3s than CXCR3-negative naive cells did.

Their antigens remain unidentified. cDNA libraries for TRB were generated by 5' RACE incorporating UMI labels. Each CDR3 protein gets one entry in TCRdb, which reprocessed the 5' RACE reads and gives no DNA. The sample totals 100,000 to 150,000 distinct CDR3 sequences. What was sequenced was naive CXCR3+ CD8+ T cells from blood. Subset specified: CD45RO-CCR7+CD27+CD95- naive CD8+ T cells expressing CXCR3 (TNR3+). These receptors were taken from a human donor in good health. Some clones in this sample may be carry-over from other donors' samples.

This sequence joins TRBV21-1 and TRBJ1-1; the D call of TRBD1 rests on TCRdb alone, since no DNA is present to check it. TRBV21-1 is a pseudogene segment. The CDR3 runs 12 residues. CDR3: CASGAGVLPAFF.

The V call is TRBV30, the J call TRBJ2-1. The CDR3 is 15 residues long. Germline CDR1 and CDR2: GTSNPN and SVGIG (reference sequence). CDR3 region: CAWSQWGNTYNEQFF.

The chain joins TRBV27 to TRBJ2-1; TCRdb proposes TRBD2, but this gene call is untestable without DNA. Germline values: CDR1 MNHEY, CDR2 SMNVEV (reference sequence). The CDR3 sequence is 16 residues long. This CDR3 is CASSEIAGVGNNEQFF.

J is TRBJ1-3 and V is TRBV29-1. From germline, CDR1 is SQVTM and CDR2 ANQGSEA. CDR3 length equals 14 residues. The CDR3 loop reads CSVPGSSSGNTIYF.

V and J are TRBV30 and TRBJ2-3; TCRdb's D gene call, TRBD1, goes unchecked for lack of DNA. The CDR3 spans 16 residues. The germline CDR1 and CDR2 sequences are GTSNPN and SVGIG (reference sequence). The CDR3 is CAWSGGSGGQADTQYF.

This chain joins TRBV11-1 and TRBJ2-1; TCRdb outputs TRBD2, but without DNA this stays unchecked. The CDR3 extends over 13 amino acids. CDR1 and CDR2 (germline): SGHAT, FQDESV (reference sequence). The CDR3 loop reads CASSELAANEQFF.

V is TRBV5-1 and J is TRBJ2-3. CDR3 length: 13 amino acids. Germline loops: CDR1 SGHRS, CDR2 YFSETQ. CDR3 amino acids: CASSLLPADTQYF.

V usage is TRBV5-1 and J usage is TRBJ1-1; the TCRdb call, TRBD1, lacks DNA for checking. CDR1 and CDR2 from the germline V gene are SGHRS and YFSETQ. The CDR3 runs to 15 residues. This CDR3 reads CASSFPTGGIHEAFF.

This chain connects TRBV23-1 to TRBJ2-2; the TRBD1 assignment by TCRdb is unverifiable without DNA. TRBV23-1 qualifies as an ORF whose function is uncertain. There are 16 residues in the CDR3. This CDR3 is CASSQAPGQSTGELFF.

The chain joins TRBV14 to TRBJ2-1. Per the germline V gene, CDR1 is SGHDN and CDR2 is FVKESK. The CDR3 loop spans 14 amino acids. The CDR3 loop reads CASSLFGSYNEQFF.

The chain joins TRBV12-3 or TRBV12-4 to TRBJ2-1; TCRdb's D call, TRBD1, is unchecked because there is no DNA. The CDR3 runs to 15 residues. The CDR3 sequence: CASSFLGEGNNEQFF.

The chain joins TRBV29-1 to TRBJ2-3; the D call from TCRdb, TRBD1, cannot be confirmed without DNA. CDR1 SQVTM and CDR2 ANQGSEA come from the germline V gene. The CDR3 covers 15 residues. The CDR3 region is CSVDQGQGFTDTQYF.

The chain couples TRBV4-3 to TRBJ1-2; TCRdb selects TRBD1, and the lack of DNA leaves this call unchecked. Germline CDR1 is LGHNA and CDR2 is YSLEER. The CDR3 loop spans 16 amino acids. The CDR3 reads CASSQDFRGRDYGYTF.

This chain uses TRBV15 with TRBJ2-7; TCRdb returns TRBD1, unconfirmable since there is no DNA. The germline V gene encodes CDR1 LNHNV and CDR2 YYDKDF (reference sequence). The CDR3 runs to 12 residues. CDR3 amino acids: CATSFDRGEQYF.

The CDR3 loop is CASSLAPGQGSNTEAFF. V gene TRBV7-9 combines with J gene TRBJ1-1; without DNA, the TCRdb call of TRBD1 cannot be checked. The CDR3 consists of 17 residues. Germline V gene data show CDR1 as SEHNR and CDR2 as FQNEAQ (reference sequence).

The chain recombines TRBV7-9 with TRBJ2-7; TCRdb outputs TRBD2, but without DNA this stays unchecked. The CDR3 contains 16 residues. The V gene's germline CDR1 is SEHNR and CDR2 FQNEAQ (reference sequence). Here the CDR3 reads CASSSGLAGWIYEQYF.

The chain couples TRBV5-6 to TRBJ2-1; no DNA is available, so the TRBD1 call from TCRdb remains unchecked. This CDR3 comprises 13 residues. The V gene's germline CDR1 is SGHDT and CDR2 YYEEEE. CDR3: CASSPTGENEQFF.

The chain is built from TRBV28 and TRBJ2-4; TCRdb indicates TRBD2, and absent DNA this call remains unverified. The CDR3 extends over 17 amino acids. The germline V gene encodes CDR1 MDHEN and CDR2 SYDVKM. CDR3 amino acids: CASSFEFWREGRNIQYF.

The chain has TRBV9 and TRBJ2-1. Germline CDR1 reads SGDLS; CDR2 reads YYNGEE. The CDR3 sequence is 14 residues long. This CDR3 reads CASSVGLPYNEQFF.

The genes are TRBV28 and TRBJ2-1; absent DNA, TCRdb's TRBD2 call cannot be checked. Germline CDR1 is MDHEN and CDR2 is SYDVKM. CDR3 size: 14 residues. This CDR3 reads CASSSLGEVEEQFF.